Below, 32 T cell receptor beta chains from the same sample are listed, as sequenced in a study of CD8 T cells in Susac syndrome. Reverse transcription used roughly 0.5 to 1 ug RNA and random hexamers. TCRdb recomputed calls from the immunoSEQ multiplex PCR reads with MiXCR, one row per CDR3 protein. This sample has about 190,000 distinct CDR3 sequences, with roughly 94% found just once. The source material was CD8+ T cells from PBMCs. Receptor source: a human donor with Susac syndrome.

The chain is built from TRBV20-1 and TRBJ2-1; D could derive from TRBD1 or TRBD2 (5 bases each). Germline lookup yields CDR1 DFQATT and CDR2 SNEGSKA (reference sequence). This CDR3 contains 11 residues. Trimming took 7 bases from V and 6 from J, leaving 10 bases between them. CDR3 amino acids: CSVGELNEQFF. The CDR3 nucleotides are TGCAGTGTGGGGGAACTCAATGAGCAGTTCTTC.

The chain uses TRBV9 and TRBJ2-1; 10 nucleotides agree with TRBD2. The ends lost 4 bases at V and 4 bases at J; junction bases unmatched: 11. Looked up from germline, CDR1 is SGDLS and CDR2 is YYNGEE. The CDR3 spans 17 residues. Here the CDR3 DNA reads TGTGCCAGCAGCCCCCGGCTAGGGACTAGCGTGTACAATGAGCAGTTCTTC. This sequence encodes CASSPRLGTSVYNEQFF.

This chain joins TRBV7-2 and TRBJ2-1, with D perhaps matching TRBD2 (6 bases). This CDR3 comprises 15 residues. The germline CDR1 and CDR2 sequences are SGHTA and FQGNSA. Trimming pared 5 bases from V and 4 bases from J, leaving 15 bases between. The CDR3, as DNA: TGTGCCAGCAGCGGGGGACTTCTAGTTTACAATGAGCAGTTCTTC. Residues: CASSGGLLVYNEQFF.

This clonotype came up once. Here the CDR3 reads CASSPTGAGFDEQYF. In DNA form, the CDR3 reads TGTGCCAGCAGCCCTACAGGGGCTGGTTTCGACGAGCAGTACTTC. The gene calls are TRBV7-9 and TRBJ2-7; 7 bases fit TRBD1. Germline V gene sequence: CDR1 SEHNR, CDR2 FQNEAQ (reference sequence). The length of the CDR3 is 15 residues. Trimming removed 5 bases from V and 5 bases from J; junction bases left unmatched: 12.

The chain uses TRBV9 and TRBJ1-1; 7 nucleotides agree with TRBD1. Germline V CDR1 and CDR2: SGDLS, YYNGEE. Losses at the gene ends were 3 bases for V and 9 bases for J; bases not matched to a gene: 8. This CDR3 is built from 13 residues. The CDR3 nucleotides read TGTGCCAGCAGCGGATCGACAGGGAACAAAGCTTTCTTT. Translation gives CASSGSTGNKAFF. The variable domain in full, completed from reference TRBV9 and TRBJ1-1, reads DSGVTQTPKHLITATGQRVTLRCSPRSGDLSVYWYQQSLDQGLQFLIQYYNGEERAKGNILERFSAQQFPDLHSELNLSSLELGDSALYFCASSGSTGNKAFFGQGTRLTVV.

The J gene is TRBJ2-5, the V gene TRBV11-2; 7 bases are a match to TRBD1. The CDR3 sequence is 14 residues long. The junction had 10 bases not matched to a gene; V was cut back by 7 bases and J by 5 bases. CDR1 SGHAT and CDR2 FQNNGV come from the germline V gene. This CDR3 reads CASTVQGLGETQYF. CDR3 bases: TGTGCCAGCACGGTACAGGGGCTCGGCGAGACCCAGTACTTC. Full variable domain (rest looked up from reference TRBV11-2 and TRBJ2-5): EAGVAQSPRYKIIEKRQSVAFWCNPISGHATLYWYQQILGQGPKLLIQFQNNGVVDDSQLPKDRFSAERLKGVDSTLKIQPAKLEDSAVYLCASTVQGLGETQYFGPGTRLLVL.

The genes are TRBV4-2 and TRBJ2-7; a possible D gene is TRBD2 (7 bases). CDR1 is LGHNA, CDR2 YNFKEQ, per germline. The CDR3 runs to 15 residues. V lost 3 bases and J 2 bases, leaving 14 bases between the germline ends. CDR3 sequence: CASSQGGLATYEQYF. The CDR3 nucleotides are TGTGCCAGCAGCCAGGGGGGGCTGGCAACCTACGAGCAGTACTTC.

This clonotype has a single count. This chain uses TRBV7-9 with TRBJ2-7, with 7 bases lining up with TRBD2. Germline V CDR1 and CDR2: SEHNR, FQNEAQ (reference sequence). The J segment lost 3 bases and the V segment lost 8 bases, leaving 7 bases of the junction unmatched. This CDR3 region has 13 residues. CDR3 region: CASELAGRYEQYF. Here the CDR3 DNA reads TGTGCCAGCGAATTAGCGGGCCGCTACGAGCAGTACTTC. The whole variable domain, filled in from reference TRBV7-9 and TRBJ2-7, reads DTGVSQNPRHKITKRGQNVTFRCDPISEHNRLYWYRQTLGQGPEFLTYFQNEAQLEKSRLLSDRFSAERPKGSFSTLEIQRTEQGDSAMYLCASELAGRYEQYFGPGTRLTVT.

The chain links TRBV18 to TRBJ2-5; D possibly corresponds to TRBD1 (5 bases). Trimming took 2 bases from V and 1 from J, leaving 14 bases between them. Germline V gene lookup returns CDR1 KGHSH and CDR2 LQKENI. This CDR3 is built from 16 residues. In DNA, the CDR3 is TGTGCCAGCTCACCAAGCAAGCAGGGCTCCCAAGAGACCCAGTACTTC. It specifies CASSPSKQGSQETQYF. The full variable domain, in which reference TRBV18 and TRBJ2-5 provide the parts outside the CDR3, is NAGVMQNPRHLVRRRGQEARLRCSPMKGHSHVYWYRQLPEEGLKFMVYLQKENIIDESGMPKERFSAEFPKEGPSILRIQQVVRGDSAAYFCASSPSKQGSQETQYFGPGTRLLVL.

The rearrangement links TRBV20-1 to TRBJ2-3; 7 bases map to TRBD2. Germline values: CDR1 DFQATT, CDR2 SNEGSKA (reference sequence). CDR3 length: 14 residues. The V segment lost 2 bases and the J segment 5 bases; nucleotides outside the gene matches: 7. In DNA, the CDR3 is TGCAGTGCTAGAAGGCGGGAGAGTATAGATACGCAGTATTTT. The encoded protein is CSARRRESIDTQYF.

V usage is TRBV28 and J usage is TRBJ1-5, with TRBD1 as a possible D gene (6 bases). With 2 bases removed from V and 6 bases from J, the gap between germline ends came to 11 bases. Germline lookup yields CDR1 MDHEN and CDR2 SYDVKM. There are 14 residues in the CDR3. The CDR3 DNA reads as TGTGCCAGCAGTTTACGGGGGGCCGGTCAGCCCCAGCATTTT. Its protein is CASSLRGAGQPQHF.

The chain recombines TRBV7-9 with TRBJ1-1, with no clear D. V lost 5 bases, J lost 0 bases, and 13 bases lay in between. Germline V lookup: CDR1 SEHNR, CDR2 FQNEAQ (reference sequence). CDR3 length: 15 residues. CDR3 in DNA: TGTGCCAGCAGCGATAAACAGAACATGAACACTGAAGCTTTCTTT. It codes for CASSDKQNMNTEAFF.

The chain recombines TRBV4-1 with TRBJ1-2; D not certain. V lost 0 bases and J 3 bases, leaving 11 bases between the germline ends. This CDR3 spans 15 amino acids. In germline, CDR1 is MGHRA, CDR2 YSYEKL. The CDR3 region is CASSQDRAGHYGYTF. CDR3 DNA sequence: TGCGCCAGCAGCCAAGATAGGGCAGGACACTATGGCTACACCTTC.

CDR3 sequence: CASSQDGIHEQYF. The CDR3 DNA reads as TGTGCCAGCAGCCAGGACGGGATTCACGAGCAGTACTTC. The chain links TRBV21-1 to TRBJ2-7; the table's D call of TRBD1 was not tested on the DNA. TRBV21-1 is a known pseudogene. CDR3 length equals 13 residues.

The CDR3, as DNA: TGTGCCAGCAGCGCCGGGACAGGGAAGGACGAGCAGTACTTC. This translates into CASSAGTGKDEQYF. The rearrangement joins TRBV9 to TRBJ2-7; 9 positions match TRBD1. CDR1 and CDR2 (germline): SGDLS, YYNGEE. With V trimmed by 3 bases and J by 5 bases, 6 bases remained unmatched. CDR3 length: 14 residues.

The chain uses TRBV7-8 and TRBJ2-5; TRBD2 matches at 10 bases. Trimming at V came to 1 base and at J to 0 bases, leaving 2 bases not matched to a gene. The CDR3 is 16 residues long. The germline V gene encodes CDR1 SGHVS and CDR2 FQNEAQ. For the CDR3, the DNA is TGTGCCAGCAGCTTAGGCCTAGCGGGGGACCAAGAGACCCAGTACTTC. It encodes CASSLGLAGDQETQYF.

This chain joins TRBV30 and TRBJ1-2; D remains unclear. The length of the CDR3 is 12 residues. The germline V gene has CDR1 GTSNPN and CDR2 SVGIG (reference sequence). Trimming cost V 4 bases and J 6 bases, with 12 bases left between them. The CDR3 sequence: CAWIWGLDGYTF. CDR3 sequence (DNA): TGTGCCTGGATTTGGGGTTTGGATGGCTACACCTTC.

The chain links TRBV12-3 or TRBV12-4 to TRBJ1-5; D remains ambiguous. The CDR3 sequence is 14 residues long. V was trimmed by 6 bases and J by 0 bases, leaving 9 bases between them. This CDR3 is CASSPTSSNQPQHF. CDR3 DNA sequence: TGTGCCAGCAGCCCGACGTCTAGCAATCAGCCCCAGCATTTT.

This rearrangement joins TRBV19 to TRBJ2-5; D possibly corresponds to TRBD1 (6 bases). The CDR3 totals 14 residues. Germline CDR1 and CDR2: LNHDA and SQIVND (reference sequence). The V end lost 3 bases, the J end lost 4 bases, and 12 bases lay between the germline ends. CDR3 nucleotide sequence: TGTGCCAGTAGTATGGACAGCCTGGGAGAGACCCAGTACTTC. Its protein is CASSMDSLGETQYF.

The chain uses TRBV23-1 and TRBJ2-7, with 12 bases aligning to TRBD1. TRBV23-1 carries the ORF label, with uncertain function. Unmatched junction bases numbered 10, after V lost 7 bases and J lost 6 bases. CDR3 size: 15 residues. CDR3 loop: CASIPKGTGGVEQYF. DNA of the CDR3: TGCGCCAGCATCCCTAAAGGGACAGGGGGCGTCGAGCAGTACTTC.

CDR3 sequence reads: CASSEILGAAGANVLTF. In DNA form, the CDR3 reads TGTGCCAGCAGCGAAATACTGGGGGCGGCTGGGGCCAACGTCCTGACTTTC. The chain links TRBV7-6 to TRBJ2-6; D is possibly TRBD1 (6 bases). The CDR3 covers 17 residues. Trimming left V 5 bases short and J 2 bases short, with 16 bases between. Germline values: CDR1 SGHVS, CDR2 FNYEAQ.

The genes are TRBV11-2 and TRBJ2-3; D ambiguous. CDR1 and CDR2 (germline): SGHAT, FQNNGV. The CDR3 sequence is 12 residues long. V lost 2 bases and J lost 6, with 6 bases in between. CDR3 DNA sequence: TGTGCCAGCAGCTTAAGTGGGGATACGCAGTATTTT. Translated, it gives CASSLSGDTQYF.

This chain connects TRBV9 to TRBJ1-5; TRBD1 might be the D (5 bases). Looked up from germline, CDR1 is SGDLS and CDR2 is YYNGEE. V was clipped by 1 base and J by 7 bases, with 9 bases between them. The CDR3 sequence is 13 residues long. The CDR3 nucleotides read TGTGCCAGCAGCGTAAATGGGGCCCAGCCCCAGCATTTT. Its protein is CASSVNGAQPQHF. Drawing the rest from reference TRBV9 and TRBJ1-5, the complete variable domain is DSGVTQTPKHLITATGQRVTLRCSPRSGDLSVYWYQQSLDQGLQFLIQYYNGEERAKGNILERFSAQQFPDLHSELNLSSLELGDSALYFCASSVNGAQPQHFGDGTRLSIL.

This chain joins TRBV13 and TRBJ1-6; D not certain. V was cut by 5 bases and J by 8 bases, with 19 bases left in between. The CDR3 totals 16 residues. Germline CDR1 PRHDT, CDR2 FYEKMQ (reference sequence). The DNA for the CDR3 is TGTGCCAGCAGCGAACACAGTGAGGAATATCATTCACCCCTCCACTTT. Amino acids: CASSEHSEEYHSPLHF.

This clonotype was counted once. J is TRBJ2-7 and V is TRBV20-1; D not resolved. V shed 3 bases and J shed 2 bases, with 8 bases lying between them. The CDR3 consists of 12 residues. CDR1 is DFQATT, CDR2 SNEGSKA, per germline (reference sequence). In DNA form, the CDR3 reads TGCAGTGCTAGGACTGTACCCTACGAGCAGTACTTC. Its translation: CSARTVPYEQYF.

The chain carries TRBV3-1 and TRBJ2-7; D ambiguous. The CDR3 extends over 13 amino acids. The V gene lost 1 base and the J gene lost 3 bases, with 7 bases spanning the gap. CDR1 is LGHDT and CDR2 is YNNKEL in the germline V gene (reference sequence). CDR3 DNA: TGTGCCAGCAGCCAAGCCACGGACTACGAGCAGTACTTC. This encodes CASSQATDYEQYF.

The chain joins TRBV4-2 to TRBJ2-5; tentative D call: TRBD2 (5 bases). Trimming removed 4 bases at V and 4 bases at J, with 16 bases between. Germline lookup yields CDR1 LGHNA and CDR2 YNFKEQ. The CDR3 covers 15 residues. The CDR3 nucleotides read TGTGCCAGCAGCCGATCCAAGGGAGCAGGAGAGACCCAGTACTTC. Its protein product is CASSRSKGAGETQYF.

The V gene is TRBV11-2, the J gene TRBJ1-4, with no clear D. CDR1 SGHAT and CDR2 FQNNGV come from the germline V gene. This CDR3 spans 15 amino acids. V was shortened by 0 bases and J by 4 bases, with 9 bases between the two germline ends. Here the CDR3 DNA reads TGTGCCAGCAGCTTAGATCCCTCCGATAATGAAAAACTGTTTTTT. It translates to CASSLDPSDNEKLFF.

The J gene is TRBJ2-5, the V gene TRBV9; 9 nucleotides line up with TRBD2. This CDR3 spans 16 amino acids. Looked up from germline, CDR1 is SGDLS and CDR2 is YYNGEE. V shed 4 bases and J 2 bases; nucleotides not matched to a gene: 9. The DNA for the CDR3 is TGTGCCAGCAGCTCCACCCTCGCGGGAGGGCAAGAGACCCAGTACTTC. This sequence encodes CASSSTLAGGQETQYF.

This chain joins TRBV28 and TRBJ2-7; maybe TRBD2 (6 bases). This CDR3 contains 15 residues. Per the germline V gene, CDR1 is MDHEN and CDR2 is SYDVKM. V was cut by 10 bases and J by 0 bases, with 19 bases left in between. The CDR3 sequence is CATAGQAVSSYEQYF. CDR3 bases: TGTGCCACCGCGGGGCAGGCAGTTAGCTCCTACGAGCAGTACTTC.

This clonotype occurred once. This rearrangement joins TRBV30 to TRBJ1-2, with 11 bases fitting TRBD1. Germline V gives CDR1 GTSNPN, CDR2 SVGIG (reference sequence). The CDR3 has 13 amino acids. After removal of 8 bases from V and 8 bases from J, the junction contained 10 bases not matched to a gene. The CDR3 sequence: CAARMDRGQGYTF. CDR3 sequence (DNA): TGTGCCGCCAGAATGGACAGGGGGCAAGGCTACACCTTC.

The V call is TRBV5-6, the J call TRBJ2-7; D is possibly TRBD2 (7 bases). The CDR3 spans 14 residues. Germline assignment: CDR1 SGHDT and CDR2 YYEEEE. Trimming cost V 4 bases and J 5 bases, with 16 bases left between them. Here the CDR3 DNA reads TGTGCCAGCAGCCTGGGGGGGCGAATCCACGAGCAGTACTTC. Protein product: CASSLGGRIHEQYF.